These 13 T cell receptor beta chains originate from one sample sequenced in a study of beta chain features in type 1 diabetes. All of the isolated RNA was reverse transcribed, so expressed TCRB transcripts were sequenced. Data came from immunoSEQ multiplex PCR; TCRdb stores just in-frame clones and leaves some out. The data show about 350,000 clones, about 19% seen once. The sequencing sample was made of naive CD4+ T cells from blood. The receptors derive from a woman between 18 and 30 years old in good health.

The table lists this clone with a few counts. The chain joins TRBV19 to TRBJ2-5; 8 positions agree with TRBD2. Germline assignment: CDR1 LNHDA and CDR2 SQIVND (reference sequence). CDR3 length: 15 residues. V trimming: 1 base; J trimming: 7 bases; junction bases outside the gene matches: 8. This CDR3 reads CASSIAGGPVGTQYF. The CDR3 bases are TGTGCCAGTAGTATAGCGGGGGGGCCCGTCGGGACCCAGTACTTC.

This clone was seen only a few times. V usage is TRBV5-1 and J usage is TRBJ2-5; a possible D gene is TRBD2 (6 bases). CDR3 length: 13 amino acids. V shed 4 bases and J shed 5 bases, with 12 bases lying between them. CDR1 and CDR2 from the germline V gene are SGHRS and YFSETQ. The CDR3 coding sequence is TGCGCCAGCAGCGTGGAGGGGTGGGAGACCCAGTACTTC. This sequence encodes CASSVEGWETQYF.

V gene TRBV5-1 combines with J gene TRBJ2-4; tentatively, D is TRBD2 (5 bases). Trimming took off 4 bases at V and 8 bases at J, with 16 bases between the two ends. Germline assignment: CDR1 SGHRS and CDR2 YFSETQ. This CDR3 comprises 14 residues. CDR3 nucleotides: TGCGCCAGCAGCCCCGGATGGACTCCCTACATTCAGTACTTC. It is translated as CASSPGWTPYIQYF.

The V gene is TRBV18, the J gene TRBJ2-7; 9 bases are a match to TRBD1. Germline V CDR1 and CDR2: KGHSH, LQKENI. J was trimmed by 6 bases and V by 0 bases; bases with no gene match: 0. There are 13 residues in the CDR3. The CDR3 is CASSPPDRGEQYF. CDR3 sequence (DNA): TGTGCCAGCTCACCACCGGACAGGGGCGAGCAGTACTTC.

The chain recombines TRBV11-2 with TRBJ1-1, with unresolved D. Trimming pared 0 bases from V and 11 bases from J, leaving 16 bases between. CDR3 length: 14 residues. In germline, CDR1 is SGHAT, CDR2 FQNNGV. The CDR3 region has the DNA TGTGCCAGCAGCTTAGATTTAATAACCTCGGGGGCTTTCTTT. It codes for CASSLDLITSGAFF.

In this sample, this clone turned up a few times. The J gene is TRBJ2-7, the V gene TRBV6-5; 7 nucleotides match TRBD1. Losses at the gene ends were 8 bases for V and 2 bases for J; bases not matched to a gene: 9. Germline V gene data show CDR1 as MNHEY and CDR2 as SVGAGI. The CDR3 runs 14 residues. This chain's CDR3 is CASPVGDSTYEQYF. The CDR3 DNA is TGTGCCAGCCCCGTCGGGGACAGTACCTACGAGCAGTACTTC.

This clone was found a few times. CDR3 nucleotides: TGCAGCGTTGTCGGGATCATGAACACTGAAGCTTTCTTT. Its translation is CSVVGIMNTEAFF. V gene TRBV29-1 combines with J gene TRBJ1-1; D is undetermined. Looked up from germline, CDR1 is SQVTM and CDR2 is ANQGSEA. The CDR3 contains 13 residues. V was trimmed by 4 bases and J by 0 bases, leaving 9 bases between them.

This clone was seen only a few times. V is TRBV7-2 and J is TRBJ2-2; 9 bases match TRBD1. The CDR3 runs to 14 residues. CDR1 is SGHTA and CDR2 is FQGNSA in the germline V gene. V lost 5 bases and J lost 5; bases outside the gene matches: 3. The chain's CDR3 is CASSPGQGTGELFF. The CDR3 region has the DNA TGTGCCAGCAGCCCGGGACAGGGAACCGGGGAGCTGTTTTTT.

This chain uses TRBV9 with TRBJ2-5, with D possibly being TRBD1 (6 bases). Trimming removed 2 bases at V and 5 bases at J, with 13 bases between. The CDR3 covers 14 residues. CDR1 is SGDLS and CDR2 is YYNGEE in the germline V gene. The CDR3 DNA sequence: TGTGCCAGCAGCGTTGGGTCCCAGGGGGAGACCCAGTACTTC. Translation gives CASSVGSQGETQYF.

In this sample, this clone turned up a few times. The V call is TRBV13, the J call TRBJ1-2, with TRBD1 as a possible D gene (6 bases). The germline CDR1 and CDR2 sequences are PRHDT and FYEKMQ (reference sequence). The V end lost 5 bases, the J end lost 10 bases, and 23 bases lay between the germline ends. The CDR3 sequence is 15 residues long. CDR3: CASSLGGRGVLSYTF. CDR3 nucleotides: TGTGCCAGCAGCCTCGGAGGCAGGGGAGTTTTATCCTACACCTTC.

The chain links TRBV6-1 to TRBJ2-7, with TRBD1 matching 8 bases. The V gene end was trimmed by 6 bases and the J gene end by 7 bases; junction bases not matched to a gene: 11. This CDR3 region has 14 residues. Germline lookup yields CDR1 MNHNS and CDR2 SASEGT. CDR3 amino acids: CASRKTGASREQYF. As DNA, the CDR3 is TGTGCCAGCAGAAAGACAGGGGCGTCTCGGGAGCAGTACTTC.

This clone came up a few times. The V and J genes are TRBV6-6 and TRBJ2-7; no clear D. V gave up 5 bases and J gave up 0 bases, with 11 bases separating them. CDR3 length: 14 residues. Germline V gene lookup returns CDR1 MNHNY and CDR2 SVGAGI (reference sequence). CDR3 nucleotide sequence: TGTGCCAGCAGTGTAACCATGAGCTCCTACGAGCAGTACTTC. Translated: CASSVTMSSYEQYF.

This clone was seen a few times. The CDR3 is CASSPETDETQYF. CDR3 nucleotide sequence: TGCGCCAGCAGCCCCGAGACAGACGAGACCCAGTACTTC. The rearrangement links TRBV5-1 to TRBJ2-5; tentatively, D is TRBD1 (5 bases). Germline CDR1 and CDR2: SGHRS and YFSETQ. This CDR3 region has 13 residues. Trimming took 4 bases from V and 5 from J, leaving 12 bases between them.